The sequence of this T cell receptor beta chain was determined in a study of blood T cell repertoires in COVID-19. TCRdb keeps only in-frame clones here, not all; method: immunoSEQ multiplex PCR. The sample has some 210,000 clones, around 80% seen once; the top ten hold about 4%. Germline V CDR1 and CDR2: SGHNT, YENEEA. V lost 5 bases and J lost 0, with 12 bases in between. The CDR3 totals 15 residues. Participants spanned ages about 18 to 90 years and resided in about 25 US areas. The sequence was obtained from a man aged 25-45 years with acute COVID-19. This chain connects TRBV11-3 to TRBJ2-3; D uncertain. What was sequenced was PBMCs or T cells enriched from blood (not recorded which). The CDR3 spells CASSQTPLSTDTQYF. CDR3 coding DNA: TGTGCCAGCAGCCAGACACCTCTAAGCACAGATACGCAGTATTTT. Supplemented by reference TRBV11-3 and TRBJ2-3, the full variable domain reads EAGVVQSPRYKIIEKKQPVAFWCNPISGHNTLYWYLQNLGQGPELLIRYENEEAVDDSQLPKDRFSAERLKGVDSTLKIQPAELGDSAVYLCASSQTPLSTDTQYFGPGTRLTVL.